The 10 T cell receptor beta chains below were found in one sample sequenced in a study of identical twins. TCRdb used MiXCR to reprocess the 5' RACE reads, holding one entry per CDR3 protein. The sample lists around 960,000 distinct CDR3 sequences, more than 9% seen once, with about 1.5% in the top ten. This sample was also put to use in a study of yellow fever vaccine responses in identical twins.

The material sequenced was PBMCs. These receptors were taken from a woman between 18 and 29 years old in good health.

The chain has TRBV12-3 or TRBV12-4 and TRBJ2-5; D is possibly TRBD1 or TRBD2 (5 bases each). This CDR3 spans 13 amino acids. V gave up 7 bases and J gave up 0 bases, with 9 bases separating them. The CDR3 reads CASTGRNQETQYF. For the CDR3, the DNA is TGTGCCAGCACGGGACGGAACCAAGAGACCCAGTACTTC.

This clonotype was detected only a few times. V is TRBV6-5 and J is TRBJ2-3, with 9 bases fitting TRBD2. With V trimmed by 4 bases and J by 2 bases, 7 bases remained unmatched. The CDR3 has 16 residues. The germline CDR1 and CDR2 sequences are MNHEY and SVGAGI. The CDR3 sequence: CASSSLAGGNTDTQYF. The CDR3, as DNA: TGTGCCAGCAGTTCGCTGGCGGGAGGGAACACAGATACGCAGTATTTT.

As regards this clonotype: Being one base from a much bigger clone, this may be a read error. The CDR3 does not end in the conserved phenylalanine or tryptophan, so this is likely a read error. This rearrangement joins TRBV20-1 to TRBJ2-1; TRBD2 matches 8 bases. Per the germline V gene, CDR1 is DFQATT and CDR2 is SNEGSKA (reference sequence). J was trimmed by 3 bases and V by 6 bases; bases with no gene match: 7. The CDR3 consists of 14 residues. The CDR3 loop reads CSASLGRGYNEQFL. In DNA, the CDR3 is TGCAGTGCCTCGCTCGGGAGGGGCTACAATGAGCAGTTCTTG.

V usage is TRBV12-3 or TRBV12-4 and J usage is TRBJ2-2; 12 bases align to TRBD2. The CDR3 length is 18 residues. CDR3 in DNA: TGTACCATCAGTTCCCCCCAGACTAGCGGGGGTAACACCGGGGAGCTGTTTTTT. Its translation is CTISSPQTSGGNTGELFF.

The chain employs TRBV19 and TRBJ2-5; 12 positions agree with TRBD2. The V segment lost 4 bases and the J segment 0 bases; nucleotides outside the gene matches: 9. Germline loops: CDR1 LNHDA, CDR2 SQIVND (reference sequence). The CDR3 runs 18 residues. The CDR3 DNA follows: TGTGCCAGTAGTAAAGGTGACGGGACTAGCGGGTACCAAGAGACCCAGTACTTC. Translated, it gives CASSKGDGTSGYQETQYF.

This clonotype was counted between two and nine times. The V and J genes are TRBV3-1 and TRBJ1-6; tentatively, D is TRBD1 (6 bases). The germline gives CDR1 LGHDT, CDR2 YNNKEL (reference sequence). The V end was cut by 4 bases, the J end by 7 bases, with 17 bases between. The CDR3 is 16 residues long. In DNA, the CDR3 is TGTGCCAGCAGCCCCAAGAAAACAGGGTCAAATTCACCCCTCCACTTT. Translated, it gives CASSPKKTGSNSPLHF.

This clonotype was seen more than once but under ten times. The rearrangement links TRBV29-1 to TRBJ2-3; D may be TRBD1 (6 bases). The CDR3 has 15 amino acids. The V gene lost 5 bases and the J gene lost 0 bases, with 15 bases spanning the gap. From germline, CDR1 is SQVTM and CDR2 ANQGSEA. CDR3 sequence (DNA): TGCAGCGTTTGCATGGGGGCGCGTAGCACAGATACGCAGTATTTT. Translating gives CSVCMGARSTDTQYF.

The table lists this clonotype with many counts. This chain uses TRBV28 with TRBJ1-2, with D unresolved. This CDR3 is built from 12 residues. V shed 6 bases and J shed 4 bases, with 9 bases lying between them. Germline-derived CDR1 and CDR2 are MDHEN and SYDVKM. This CDR3 reads CASSYDLYGYTF. In DNA form, the CDR3 reads TGTGCCAGCAGCTACGACCTCTATGGCTACACCTTC.

This chain joins TRBV2 and TRBJ2-7; D gene uncertain. Germline CDR1 and CDR2: SNHLY and FYNNEI. With 4 bases removed from V and 0 bases from J, the gap between germline ends came to 19 bases. The CDR3 contains 17 residues. CDR3 protein: CASSVVYAVLGSYEQYV. The CDR3 DNA sequence: TGTGCCAGCAGTGTTGTCTACGCGGTTTTGGGCTCCTACGAGCAGTACGTC.

The CDR3 nucleotides read TGTGCCAGCAGCCAACCGACGGGGTTAACTGGCACAGATACGCAGTATTTT. Its protein is CASSQPTGLTGTDTQYF. V is TRBV7-3 and J is TRBJ2-3, with a possible D match to TRBD2 (5 bases). V dropped 5 bases and J dropped 1 base, with 19 bases sitting between them. The CDR3 spans 17 residues. The germline gives CDR1 SGHTA, CDR2 FQGTGA.